The next 10 T cell receptor beta chains were all read from a single sample in a study of T cell responses to AZD1222 COVID-19 vaccine. The repertoire was sequenced with immunoSEQ multiplex PCR; TCRdb's copy has only in-frame clones and lacks some. The sample shows roughly 80,000 clones, about 89% of them seen only once. Material: peripheral blood, obtained on day 0 of MenACWY control vaccination. The receptor source for this set is an adult in good health.

The V call is TRBV6-2 or TRBV6-3, the J call TRBJ2-7; 9 bases are a match to TRBD1. This CDR3 is built from 16 residues. The V and J ends lost 4 bases and 4 bases, in that order; junction bases with no gene match: 11. Per germline, CDR1 MNHEY and CDR2 SVGEGT. CDR3 loop: CASSSGTGMGKYEQYF. Here the CDR3 DNA reads TGTGCCAGCAGTTCGGGGACAGGGATGGGGAAGTACGAGCAGTACTTC.

The gene calls are TRBV6-5 and TRBJ1-5, with 8 nucleotides matching TRBD1. Trimming removed 5 bases from V and 7 bases from J; junction bases left unmatched: 4. Per the germline V gene, CDR1 is MNHEY and CDR2 is SVGAGI. The CDR3 runs to 13 residues. The CDR3 reads CASSHQGAQPQHF. The CDR3 bases are TGTGCCAGCAGTCACCAGGGGGCGCAGCCCCAGCATTTT.

The chain couples TRBV20-1 to TRBJ1-4; D not certain. The germline gives CDR1 DFQATT, CDR2 SNEGSKA (reference sequence). This CDR3 region has 11 residues. Trimming pared 0 bases from V and 6 bases from J, leaving 2 bases between. Here the CDR3 reads CSARDYEKLFF. Written as DNA, the CDR3 is TGCAGTGCTAGAGATTATGAAAAACTGTTTTTT.

The J gene is TRBJ2-3, the V gene TRBV2; the D is unclear. Germline CDR1 and CDR2: SNHLY and FYNNEI. V gave up 6 bases and J gave up 2 bases, with 9 bases separating them. This CDR3 is built from 13 residues. The CDR3 nucleotides are TGTGCCAGCAGGGGATTAATCACAGATACGCAGTATTTT. Translating gives CASRGLITDTQYF. The whole variable domain, filled in from reference TRBV2 and TRBJ2-3, reads EPEVTQTPSHQVTQMGQEVILRCVPISNHLYFYWYRQILGQKVEFLVSFYNNEISEKSEIFDDQFSVERPDGSNFTLKIRSTKLEDSAMYFCASRGLITDTQYFGPGTRLTVL.

J is TRBJ2-3 and V is TRBV28; 11 bases align to TRBD2. V dropped 3 bases and J dropped 4; count of bases not matched to a gene: 3. There are 15 residues in the CDR3. Germline CDR1 is MDHEN and CDR2 is SYDVKM. The DNA of the CDR3 is TGTGCCAGCAGTTTTAGCGGGAGGGCCTCAGATACGCAGTATTTT. Translated, it gives CASSFSGRASDTQYF.

For the CDR3, the DNA is TGTGCCAGCTCACCACCGGGGGGGCGCGTGATAAATGAGCAGTTCTTC. As protein: CASSPPGGRVINEQFF. The chain joins TRBV18 to TRBJ2-1, with D perhaps TRBD2 (7 bases). Germline V gene sequence: CDR1 KGHSH, CDR2 LQKENI. Trimming left V 0 bases short and J 7 bases short, with 16 bases between. The CDR3 loop spans 16 amino acids.

The chain employs TRBV5-1 and TRBJ2-7; TRBD2 is a possible D gene (6 bases). Trimming cost V 6 bases and J 7 bases, with 17 bases left between them. The germline V gene encodes CDR1 SGHRS and CDR2 YFSETQ. This CDR3 spans 13 amino acids. The CDR3 loop reads CASNPPGGGEQYF. The CDR3 coding sequence is TGCGCCAGCAACCCCCCCGGGGGTGGGGAGCAGTACTTC. Together with reference TRBV5-1 and TRBJ2-7, the CDR3 gives the full variable domain: KAGVTQTPRYLIKTRGQQVTLSCSPISGHRSVSWYQQTPGQGLQFLFEYFSETQRNKGNFPGRFSGRQFSNSRSEMNVSTLELGDSALYLCASNPPGGGEQYFGPGTRLTVT.

Comments on this clone: An end of the junction differs from the germline gene, which may be a read error. This chain joins TRBV7-2 and TRBJ2-1, with 12 bases lining up with TRBD2. The CDR3 is made up of 14 amino acids. Germline assignment: CDR1 SGHTA and CDR2 FQGNSA. CDR3 DNA sequence: TGTGCCAGCAGCCTAGCGGGAGGGCGTTATGAGCAGTTCTTC. Translated: CASSLAGGRYEQFF.

The gene calls are TRBV5-6 and TRBJ2-1; 11 positions match TRBD2. Germline CDR1 reads SGHDT; CDR2 reads YYEEEE. V lost 2 bases to trimming and J lost 1 base; unmatched junction nucleotides: 5. The CDR3 has 17 amino acids. In DNA, the CDR3 is TGTGCCAGCAGCTTAACGACTAGCGGGGCTTCCTACAATGAGCAGTTCTTC. This codes for CASSLTTSGASYNEQFF.

This chain connects TRBV4-1 to TRBJ2-2; 11 bases fit TRBD1. V shed 5 bases and J 5 bases; nucleotides not matched to a gene: 7. CDR1 is MGHRA, CDR2 YSYEKL, per germline. The CDR3 sequence is 16 residues long. The CDR3 DNA is TGCGCCAGCAGCTTCGGACAGGGGGCTATTACCGGGGAGCTGTTTTTT. The encoded protein is CASSFGQGAITGELFF.